This T cell receptor (beta chain) was obtained from a study of blood T cell repertoires in COVID-19 (dated by TCRdb to about 2020). Regarding the research as a whole: Samples covering the acute and convalescent phases of COVID-19 were provided by collaborators in the United States, Italy and Spain. The repertoires were made available in a free public database intended to serve as a resource for research on the immune response to SARS-CoV-2. The prospective study material was composed of cDNA or gDNA derived from T cells, B-cell-depleted T cells, or PBMCs. Samples were obtained from the ongoing ImmuneRACE study (first 160 participants) and from roughly 1,300 subjects provided by 6 global collaborators. The sample metadata nearly always contained a de-identified subject ID, COVID-19 status, age in years and sex. Subjects who had been exposed to COVID-19, were actively infected with it, or had recovered from it provided the deeply sampled blood TCRbeta repertoires that made up the dataset. Where available, HLA class I and class II types were obtained from metadata supplied by the sample provider rather than from assay-based typing.

TCRbeta CDR3 regions were amplified from genomic DNA using the immunoSEQ Assay, a bias-controlled multiplex PCR. In the authors' own workflow: The number of nucleated cells in each sample was estimated by amplification of reference gene primers within the assay. Sequence reads were collapsed and filtered to measure the absolute abundance of every unique TCRbeta CDR3 rearrangement. For each sample, productive Simpson clonality was calculated as the square root of Simpson's diversity index over productive rearrangements. TCRdb holds this immuneACCESS table with in-frame rearrangements only. Some clones are missing; in checked studies, unresolved V genes explain under half, and the rest has no known cause. The V and J calls and clone size are taken from that table; D and trimming were inferred from the DNA. For this sample the table gives 200,000 to 250,000 clones, of which around 84% were detected only once. The top ten hold around 1% of the sample.

With regard to this clone: Its recognized antigen is unknown. No clone much larger than this one lies a single base away; base qualities are absent.

Ends trimmed: V by 4 bases, J by 11 bases; bases unmatched to a gene: 12. The CDR3 contains 15 residues, cysteine and phenylalanine counted. Of the read, only the CDR3 DNA is kept; its 45 bases are in frame from base 1. The CDR1 and CDR2 encoded by the germline V gene are SGHTS and YDEGEE. Each collaborating institution followed its own protocols to collect whole blood in K2EDTA tubes. Collaborator samples were shipped for TCRbeta analysis as frozen whole blood, isolated PBMCs, or DNA extracted from either sample type. Study-wide conclusions, independent of this receptor: How much clinical and demographic metadata was included differed by source and by participant, and the metadata was provided uncurated.

This chain is built from TRBV5-8 and TRBJ1-1; the central 12 bases match TRBD1. This sequence originates from a man aged 40-55 years with acute or convalescent COVID-19. Specimen: peripheral blood. The CDR3 region: CASSQGTGGDRRAFF. The DNA sequence is TGTGCCAGCAGCCAAGGGACAGGGGGCGACCGACGGGCTTTCTTT. The CDR3 plus the reference TRBV5-8 and TRBJ1-1 genes for the other parts give the full variable domain: EAGVTQSPTHLIKTRGQQATLRCSPISGHTSVYWYQQALGLGLQFLLWYDEGEERNRGNFPPRFSGRQFPNYSSELNVNALELEDSALYLCASSQGTGGDRRAFFGQGTRLTVV.